This TCR beta chain was sequenced in a study of identical twins. Study results and caveats: With beta out-of-frame sequences, excess sharing by twins was weaker.

The CDR3 is 16 amino acids. Per the germline V gene, CDR1 is SGHAT and CDR2 is FQNNGV. Trimming cost V 4 bases and J 7 bases; bases outside gene matches: 7. This clonotype was recorded once. Its specificity is unknown. TCRdb ran MiXCR on the 5' RACE reads and lists one entry per CDR3 protein. Here the sample spans fewer than 550,000 distinct CDR3 sequences, roughly an eighth being singletons. Separately, the same data were catalogued under a study of yellow fever vaccine responses in identical twins.

The gene calls are TRBV11-2 and TRBJ2-2; TRBD2 matches 12 bases. The source is a woman between 18 and 29 years old in good health. Sample: CD4+ T cells sorted from blood. DNA for the CDR3: TGTGCCAGCAGCTCCGGACTAGCGGGATTCGGCGGGGAGCTGTTTTTT. This gives the protein CASSSGLAGFGGELFF. Full variable domain (outside the CDR3, taken from reference TRBV11-2 and TRBJ2-2): EAGVAQSPRYKIIEKRQSVAFWCNPISGHATLYWYQQILGQGPKLLIQFQNNGVVDDSQLPKDRFSAERLKGVDSTLKIQPAKLEDSAVYLCASSSGLAGFGGELFFGEGSRLTVL.